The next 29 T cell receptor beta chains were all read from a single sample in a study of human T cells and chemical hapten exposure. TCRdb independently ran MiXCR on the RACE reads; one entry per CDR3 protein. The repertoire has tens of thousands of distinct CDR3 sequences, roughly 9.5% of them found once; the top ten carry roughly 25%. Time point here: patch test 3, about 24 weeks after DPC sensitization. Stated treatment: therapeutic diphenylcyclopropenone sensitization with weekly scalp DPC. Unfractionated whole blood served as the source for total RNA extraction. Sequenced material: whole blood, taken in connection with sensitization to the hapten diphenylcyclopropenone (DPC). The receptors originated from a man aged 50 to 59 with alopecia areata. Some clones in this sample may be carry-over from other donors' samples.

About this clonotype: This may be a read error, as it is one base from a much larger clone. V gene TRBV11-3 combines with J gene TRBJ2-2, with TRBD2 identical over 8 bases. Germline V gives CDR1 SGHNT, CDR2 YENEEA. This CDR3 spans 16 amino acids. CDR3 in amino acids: CTSSFGGLASTGELFF. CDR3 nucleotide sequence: TGTACCAGCAGCTTTGGCGGACTAGCTTCCACCGGGGAGCTGTTTTTT.

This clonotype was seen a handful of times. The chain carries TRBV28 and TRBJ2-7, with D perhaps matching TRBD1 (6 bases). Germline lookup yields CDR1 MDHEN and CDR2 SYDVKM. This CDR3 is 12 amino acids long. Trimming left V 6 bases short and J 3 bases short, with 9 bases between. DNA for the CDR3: TGTGCCAGCAGAGGGACACACTACGAGCAGTACTTC. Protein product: CASRGTHYEQYF.

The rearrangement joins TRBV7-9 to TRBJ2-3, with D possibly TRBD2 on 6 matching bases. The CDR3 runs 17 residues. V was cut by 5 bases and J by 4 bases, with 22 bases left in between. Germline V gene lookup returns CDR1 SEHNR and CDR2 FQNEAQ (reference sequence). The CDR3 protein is CASSLQGDSKAADTQYF. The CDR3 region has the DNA TGTGCCAGCAGCCTACAAGGGGACTCCAAGGCCGCAGATACGCAGTATTTT.

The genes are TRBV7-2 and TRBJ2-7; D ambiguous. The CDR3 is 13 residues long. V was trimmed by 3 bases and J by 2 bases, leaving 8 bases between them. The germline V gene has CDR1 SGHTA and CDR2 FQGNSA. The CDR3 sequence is CASSLLGTYEQYF. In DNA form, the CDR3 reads TGTGCCAGCAGCTTGCTGGGGACCTACGAGCAGTACTTC.

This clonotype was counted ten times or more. This CDR3 reads CSVMGGTEAFF. The CDR3, as DNA: TGCAGCGTGATGGGAGGGACTGAAGCTTTCTTT. The rearrangement uses TRBV29-1 and TRBJ1-1; D call uncertain. This CDR3 has 11 amino acids. Trimming removed 6 bases at V and 5 bases at J, with 10 bases between. Germline V gives CDR1 SQVTM, CDR2 ANQGSEA.

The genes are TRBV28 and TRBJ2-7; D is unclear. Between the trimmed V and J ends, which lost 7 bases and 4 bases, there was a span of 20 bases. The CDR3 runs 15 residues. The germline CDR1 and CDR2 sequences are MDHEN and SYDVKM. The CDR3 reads CASTHRAPHKYEQYF. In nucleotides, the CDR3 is TGTGCCAGCACTCACCGGGCCCCTCACAAGTACGAGCAGTACTTC.

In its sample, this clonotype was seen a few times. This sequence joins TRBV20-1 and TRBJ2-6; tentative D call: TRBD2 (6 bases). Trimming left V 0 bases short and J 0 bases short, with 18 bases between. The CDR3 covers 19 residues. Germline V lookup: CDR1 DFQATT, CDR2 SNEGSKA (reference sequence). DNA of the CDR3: TGCAGTGCTAGAGATAGCGGCAGGGAGTCCTACTCTGGGGCCAACGTCCTGACTTTC. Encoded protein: CSARDSGRESYSGANVLTF.

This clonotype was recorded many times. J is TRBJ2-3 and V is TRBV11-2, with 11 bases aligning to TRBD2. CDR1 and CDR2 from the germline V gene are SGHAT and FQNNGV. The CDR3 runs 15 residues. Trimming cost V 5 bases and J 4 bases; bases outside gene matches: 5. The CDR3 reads CASSLTSGISDTQYF. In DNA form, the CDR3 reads TGTGCCAGCAGCCTGACTAGCGGGATCTCAGATACGCAGTATTTT.

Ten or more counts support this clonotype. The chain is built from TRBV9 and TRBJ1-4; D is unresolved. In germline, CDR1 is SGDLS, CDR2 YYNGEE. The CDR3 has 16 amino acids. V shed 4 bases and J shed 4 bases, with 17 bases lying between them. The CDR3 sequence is CASSTGSPYGNEKLFF. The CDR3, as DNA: TGTGCCAGCAGCACCGGGTCTCCTTATGGTAATGAAAAACTGTTTTTT. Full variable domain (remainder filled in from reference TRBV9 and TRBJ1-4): DSGVTQTPKHLITATGQRVTLRCSPRSGDLSVYWYQQSLDQGLQFLIQYYNGEERAKGNILERFSAQQFPDLHSELNLSSLELGDSALYFCASSTGSPYGNEKLFFGSGTQLSVL.

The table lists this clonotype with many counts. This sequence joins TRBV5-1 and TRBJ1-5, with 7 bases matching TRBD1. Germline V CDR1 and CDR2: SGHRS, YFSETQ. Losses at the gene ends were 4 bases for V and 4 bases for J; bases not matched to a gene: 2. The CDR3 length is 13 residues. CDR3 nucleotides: TGCGCCAGCAGCATACAGGGGAATCAGCCCCAGCATTTT. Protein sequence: CASSIQGNQPQHF. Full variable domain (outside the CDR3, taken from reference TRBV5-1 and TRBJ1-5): KAGVTQTPRYLIKTRGQQVTLSCSPISGHRSVSWYQQTPGQGLQFLFEYFSETQRNKGNFPGRFSGRQFSNSRSEMNVSTLELGDSALYLCASSIQGNQPQHFGDGTRLSIL.

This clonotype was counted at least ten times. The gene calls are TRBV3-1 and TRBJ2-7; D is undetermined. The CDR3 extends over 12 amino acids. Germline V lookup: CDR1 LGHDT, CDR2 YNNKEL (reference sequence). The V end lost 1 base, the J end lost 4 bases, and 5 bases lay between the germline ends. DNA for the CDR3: TGTGCCAGCAGCCAAGTACCGTACGAGCAGTACTTC. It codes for CASSQVPYEQYF.

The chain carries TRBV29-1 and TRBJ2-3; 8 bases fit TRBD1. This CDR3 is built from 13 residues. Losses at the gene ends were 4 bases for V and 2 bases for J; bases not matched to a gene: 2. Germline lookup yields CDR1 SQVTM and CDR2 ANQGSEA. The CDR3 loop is CSVARGPTDTQYF. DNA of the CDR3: TGCAGCGTTGCCAGGGGGCCCACAGATACGCAGTATTTT.

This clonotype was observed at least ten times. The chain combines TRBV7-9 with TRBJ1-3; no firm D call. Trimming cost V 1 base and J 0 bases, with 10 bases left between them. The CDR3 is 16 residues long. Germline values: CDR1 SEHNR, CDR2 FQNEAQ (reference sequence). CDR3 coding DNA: TGTGCCAGCAGCTTAGGATTGGCCACCTCTGGAAACACCATATATTTT. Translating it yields CASSLGLATSGNTIYF.

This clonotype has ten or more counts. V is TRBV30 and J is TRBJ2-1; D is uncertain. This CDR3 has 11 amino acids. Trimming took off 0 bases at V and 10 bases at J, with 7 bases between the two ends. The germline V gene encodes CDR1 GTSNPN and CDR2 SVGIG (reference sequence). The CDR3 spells CAWSVMLEQFF. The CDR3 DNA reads TGTGCCTGGAGTGTAATGCTCGAGCAGTTCTTC.

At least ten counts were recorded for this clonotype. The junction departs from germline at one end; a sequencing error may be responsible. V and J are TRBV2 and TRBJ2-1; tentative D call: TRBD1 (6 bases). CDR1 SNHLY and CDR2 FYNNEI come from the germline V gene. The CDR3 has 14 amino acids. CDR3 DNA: TGTGCCAGCAGAGAAGGGACAAACTACAATGAGCAGTTCTTC. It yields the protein CASREGTNYNEQFF.

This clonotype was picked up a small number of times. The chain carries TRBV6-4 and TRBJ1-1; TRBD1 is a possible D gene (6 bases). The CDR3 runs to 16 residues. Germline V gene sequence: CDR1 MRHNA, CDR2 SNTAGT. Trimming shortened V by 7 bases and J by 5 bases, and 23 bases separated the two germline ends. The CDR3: CASTQEGGAGLTEAFF. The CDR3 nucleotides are TGTGCCAGCACCCAGGAGGGGGGCGCCGGGTTAACTGAAGCTTTCTTT.

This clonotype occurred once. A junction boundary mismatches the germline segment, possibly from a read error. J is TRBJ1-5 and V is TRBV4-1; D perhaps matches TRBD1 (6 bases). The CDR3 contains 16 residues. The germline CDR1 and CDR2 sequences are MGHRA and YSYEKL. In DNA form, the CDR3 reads TGCGCTAGCAGCCAAGTAGTTGGAGGGGGTAATCAGCCCCAGCATTTT. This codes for CASSQVVGGGNQPQHF.

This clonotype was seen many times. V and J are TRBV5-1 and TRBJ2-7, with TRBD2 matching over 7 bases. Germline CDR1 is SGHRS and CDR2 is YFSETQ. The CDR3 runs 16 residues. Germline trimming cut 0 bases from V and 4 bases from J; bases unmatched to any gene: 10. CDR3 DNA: TGCGCCAGCAGCTTGGCTACGGCGGGAGAGGGATACGAGCAGTACTTC. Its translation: CASSLATAGEGYEQYF.

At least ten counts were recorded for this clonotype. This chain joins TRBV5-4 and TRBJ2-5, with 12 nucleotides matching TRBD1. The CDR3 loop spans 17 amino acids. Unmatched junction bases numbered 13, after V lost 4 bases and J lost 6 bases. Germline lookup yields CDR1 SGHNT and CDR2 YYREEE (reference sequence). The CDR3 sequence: CASSALRRDRGLKTQYF. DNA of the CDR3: TGTGCCAGCAGCGCCCTGAGAAGGGACAGGGGGCTTAAGACCCAGTACTTC.

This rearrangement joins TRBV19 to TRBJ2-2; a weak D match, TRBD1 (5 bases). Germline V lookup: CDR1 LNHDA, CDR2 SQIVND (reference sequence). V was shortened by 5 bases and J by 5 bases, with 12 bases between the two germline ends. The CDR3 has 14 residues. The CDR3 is CASSPRTRTGELFF. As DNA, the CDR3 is TGTGCCAGTAGTCCCCGGACACGTACCGGGGAGCTGTTTTTT.

CDR3 DNA: TGCAGCTTTAGGGGACAGGGGGCAATAGATACGCAGTATTTT. This sequence encodes CSFRGQGAIDTQYF. The chain links TRBV29-1 to TRBJ2-3, with 12 bases fitting TRBD1. This CDR3 region has 14 residues. Unmatched junction bases numbered 8, after V lost 8 bases and J lost 5 bases. Germline CDR1 is SQVTM and CDR2 is ANQGSEA.

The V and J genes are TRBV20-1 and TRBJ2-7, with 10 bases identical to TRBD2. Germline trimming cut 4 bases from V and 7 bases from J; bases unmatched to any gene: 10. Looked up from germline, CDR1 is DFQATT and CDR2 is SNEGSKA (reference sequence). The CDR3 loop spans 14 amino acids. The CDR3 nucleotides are TGCAGTGCTACGCAGGGACTAGCGAGGTTAGAGCAGTACTTC. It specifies CSATQGLARLEQYF.

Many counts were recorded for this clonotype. CDR3: CASDSAAENEQFF. The DNA of the CDR3 is TGTGCCAGCGATTCAGCAGCGGAGAATGAGCAGTTCTTC. The genes are TRBV28 and TRBJ2-1; weak D call: TRBD2 (5 bases). Looked up from germline, CDR1 is MDHEN and CDR2 is SYDVKM. Trimming shortened V by 8 bases and J by 7 bases, and 15 bases separated the two germline ends. This CDR3 contains 13 residues.

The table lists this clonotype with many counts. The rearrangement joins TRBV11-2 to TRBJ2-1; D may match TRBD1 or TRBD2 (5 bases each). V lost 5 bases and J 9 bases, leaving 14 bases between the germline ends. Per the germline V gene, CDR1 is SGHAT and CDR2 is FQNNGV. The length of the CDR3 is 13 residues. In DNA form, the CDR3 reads TGTGCCAGCAGCCCCCCGGCAGGGACTGAGCAGTTCTTC. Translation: CASSPPAGTEQFF.

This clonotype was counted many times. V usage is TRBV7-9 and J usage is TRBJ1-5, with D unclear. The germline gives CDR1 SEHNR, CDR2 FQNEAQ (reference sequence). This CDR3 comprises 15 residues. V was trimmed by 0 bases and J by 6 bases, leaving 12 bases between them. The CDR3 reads CASSLAGLLAQPQHF. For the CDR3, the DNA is TGTGCCAGCAGCTTAGCAGGATTACTCGCTCAGCCCCAGCATTTT.

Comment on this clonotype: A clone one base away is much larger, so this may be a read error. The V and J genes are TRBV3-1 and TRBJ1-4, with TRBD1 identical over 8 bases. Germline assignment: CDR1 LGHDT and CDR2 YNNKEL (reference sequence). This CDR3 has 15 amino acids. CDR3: CANSLVTGVYEKLFF. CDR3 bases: TGTGCCAACAGCCTCGTGACAGGGGTTTACGAAAAACTGTTTTTT.

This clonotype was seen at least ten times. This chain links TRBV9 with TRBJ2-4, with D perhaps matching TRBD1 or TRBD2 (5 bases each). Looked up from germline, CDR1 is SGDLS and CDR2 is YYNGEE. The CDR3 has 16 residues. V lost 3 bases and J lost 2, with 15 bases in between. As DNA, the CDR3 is TGTGCCAGCAGCGCCGGAGAGGGGAGTTCCAAAAACATTCAGTACTTC. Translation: CASSAGEGSSKNIQYF.

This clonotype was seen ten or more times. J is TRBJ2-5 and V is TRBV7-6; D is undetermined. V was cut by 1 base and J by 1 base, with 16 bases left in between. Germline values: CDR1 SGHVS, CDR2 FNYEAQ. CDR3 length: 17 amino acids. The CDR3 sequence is CASSLVNQETTQETQYF. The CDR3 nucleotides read TGTGCCAGCAGCTTAGTAAACCAGGAGACAACCCAAGAGACCCAGTACTTC. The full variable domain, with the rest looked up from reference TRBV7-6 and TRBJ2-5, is GAGVSQSPRYKVTKRGQDVALRCDPISGHVSLYWYRQALGQGPEFLTYFNYEAQQDKSGLPNDRFSAERPEGSISTLTIQRTEQRDSAMYRCASSLVNQETTQETQYFGPGTRLLVL.

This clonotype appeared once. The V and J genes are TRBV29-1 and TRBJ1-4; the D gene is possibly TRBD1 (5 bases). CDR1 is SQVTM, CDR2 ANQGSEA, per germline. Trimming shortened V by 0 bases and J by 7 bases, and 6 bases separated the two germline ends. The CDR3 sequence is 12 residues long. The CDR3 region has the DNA TGCAGCGTTGAAGACGGGGGTGAAAAACTGTTTTTT. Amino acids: CSVEDGGEKLFF.